Here is one T cell receptor (beta chain) with its context. Its antigen remains undetermined. The read terminates 3 residues ahead of where the CDR3 ends, so the germline J gene completes it. These data belong to a study of T cells in women clearing cervical HPV infection (dated 2018 in TCRdb). Looking at the study overall: Cases were under 30 women with histologically confirmed HPV16-related CIN3 or worse, including a couple of invasive cancers. Five blinded duplicates per group were added as quality controls, giving 60 or so samples: 50 or so participants and 10 replicates. In the parent cohort, some 10,000 women aged 18 or older were enrolled in Guanacaste, Costa Rica, during about 1993 to 1994 and then followed for around seven years. For cases, the median interval between lesion detection and blood sampling was more than 130 days, with an interquartile range of about 80 to 210 days. Cases and controls were matched on age within five years and on year of sample collection. The controls were about 26 women whose single incident HPV16 infection cleared within 12 months with no development of precancer or cancer. Cases had a median age of about 34 years and controls had a median age of around 40, with no significant differences in baseline characteristics. HLA typing was available for only a few women, so HLA type could not be excluded as a confounder. This exploratory proof-of-principle case-control study, nested within the Guanacaste HPV Natural History Study in Costa Rica, compared TCR repertoires among women with different cervical HPV16 outcomes. Case blood was taken at the visit when the lesion was first identified, whereas control blood was taken when infection was no longer detected. What the study reported, not specific to this receptor: Cases had lower TRBV6-7 relative abundance than controls (approximately 0.11% versus 0.16%; Bonferroni P = 0.0008). Cases were distinguished from controls with an estimated AUC of 0.7 to 0.85 by random forest classifiers combining richness and V gene abundances. T-cell numbers per sample were unknown, so richness differences could reflect varying T-cell content rather than repertoire biology. Across sequencing depths, CIN3+ cases showed significantly higher TCR repertoire richness than controls, but evenness did not differ between the groups. Because of the cross-sectional design, the study could not determine whether the associations came before infection or resulted from infection, and neither effector/memory subsets nor HPV-specific T cells were isolated.

TCR beta CDR3 regions were amplified by multiplex PCR using the immunoSEQ assay from an average of around 1.2 ug genomic DNA per sample. Primer bias was corrected in the assay by using a complete synthetic TCR repertoire to establish an amplification baseline. The amplicons were sequenced on the Illumina platform. Concerning the study's data processing: Sequence errors were corrected by clustering with frequency ratios and a modified nearest-neighbor algorithm, and the sequences were then analyzed in the immunoSEQ Analyzer using IMGT gene definitions. At each rarefaction depth, TCR richness and evenness were averaged over 20 rarefaction repeats, and samples with fewer sequences than the depth were excluded. V, D and J gene relative abundances were compared between groups with Wilcoxon rank sum tests, applying FDR correction. In the blinded duplicates, the intraclass correlation was nearly 96% for TCR richness and averaged about 80% across 66 gene segments. TCRdb stores this immuneACCESS table with in-frame sequences only. Part of the clones is absent; in the studies checked, under half of the shortfall reflects unresolved V genes, and no reason is known for the rest. D and trimming were read from the DNA, whereas the V and J calls and clone size are those reported in that table. The sample table gives around 38,000 clones. The ten largest clones represent 7.6% of the sample.

Every participant had a single incident cervical HPV16 infection, and women with prevalent HPV16 infections were excluded. Cervical HPV DNA was detected by MY09/MY11 PCR and genotyped by dot-blot hybridization. Fifteen mL of heparinized blood were centrifuged, and the buffy coat was split into aliquots, frozen at -30 degrees C, and then kept at -80 degrees C. QIAGEN kits were used to extract genomic DNA from buffy coat specimens. The germline V gene gives CDR1 as MDHEN and CDR2 as SYDVKM. Germline trimming: 4 bases from V, 3 bases from J; junction bases outside gene matches: 5. There are 15 amino acids in the CDR3, from cysteine to phenylalanine inclusive. The DNA has 36 bases, all within the CDR3, and is read from base 1.

The rearranged chain carries TRBV28 and TRBJ1-5; 8 central bases correspond to TRBD1. This clonotype was sampled from a woman aged 18 to 75 with a cervical HPV16 infection that either progressed to CIN3+ or cleared (not recorded which). Material: blood buffy coat. The covered CDR3 bases are TGTGCCAGCAGTTCCCGGGACAGGATCAATCAGCCC. Its amino acids are CASSSRDRINQP. The full CDR3 sequence reads CASSSRDRINQPQHF. Here the CDR3 is joined to the reference TRBV28 and TRBJ1-5 genes, and the full variable domain is: DVKVTQSSRYLVKRTGEKVFLECVQDMDHENMFWYRQDPGLGLRLIYFSYDVKMKEKGDIPEGYSVSREKKERFSLILESASTNQTSMYLCASSSRDRINQPQHFGDGTRLSIL.